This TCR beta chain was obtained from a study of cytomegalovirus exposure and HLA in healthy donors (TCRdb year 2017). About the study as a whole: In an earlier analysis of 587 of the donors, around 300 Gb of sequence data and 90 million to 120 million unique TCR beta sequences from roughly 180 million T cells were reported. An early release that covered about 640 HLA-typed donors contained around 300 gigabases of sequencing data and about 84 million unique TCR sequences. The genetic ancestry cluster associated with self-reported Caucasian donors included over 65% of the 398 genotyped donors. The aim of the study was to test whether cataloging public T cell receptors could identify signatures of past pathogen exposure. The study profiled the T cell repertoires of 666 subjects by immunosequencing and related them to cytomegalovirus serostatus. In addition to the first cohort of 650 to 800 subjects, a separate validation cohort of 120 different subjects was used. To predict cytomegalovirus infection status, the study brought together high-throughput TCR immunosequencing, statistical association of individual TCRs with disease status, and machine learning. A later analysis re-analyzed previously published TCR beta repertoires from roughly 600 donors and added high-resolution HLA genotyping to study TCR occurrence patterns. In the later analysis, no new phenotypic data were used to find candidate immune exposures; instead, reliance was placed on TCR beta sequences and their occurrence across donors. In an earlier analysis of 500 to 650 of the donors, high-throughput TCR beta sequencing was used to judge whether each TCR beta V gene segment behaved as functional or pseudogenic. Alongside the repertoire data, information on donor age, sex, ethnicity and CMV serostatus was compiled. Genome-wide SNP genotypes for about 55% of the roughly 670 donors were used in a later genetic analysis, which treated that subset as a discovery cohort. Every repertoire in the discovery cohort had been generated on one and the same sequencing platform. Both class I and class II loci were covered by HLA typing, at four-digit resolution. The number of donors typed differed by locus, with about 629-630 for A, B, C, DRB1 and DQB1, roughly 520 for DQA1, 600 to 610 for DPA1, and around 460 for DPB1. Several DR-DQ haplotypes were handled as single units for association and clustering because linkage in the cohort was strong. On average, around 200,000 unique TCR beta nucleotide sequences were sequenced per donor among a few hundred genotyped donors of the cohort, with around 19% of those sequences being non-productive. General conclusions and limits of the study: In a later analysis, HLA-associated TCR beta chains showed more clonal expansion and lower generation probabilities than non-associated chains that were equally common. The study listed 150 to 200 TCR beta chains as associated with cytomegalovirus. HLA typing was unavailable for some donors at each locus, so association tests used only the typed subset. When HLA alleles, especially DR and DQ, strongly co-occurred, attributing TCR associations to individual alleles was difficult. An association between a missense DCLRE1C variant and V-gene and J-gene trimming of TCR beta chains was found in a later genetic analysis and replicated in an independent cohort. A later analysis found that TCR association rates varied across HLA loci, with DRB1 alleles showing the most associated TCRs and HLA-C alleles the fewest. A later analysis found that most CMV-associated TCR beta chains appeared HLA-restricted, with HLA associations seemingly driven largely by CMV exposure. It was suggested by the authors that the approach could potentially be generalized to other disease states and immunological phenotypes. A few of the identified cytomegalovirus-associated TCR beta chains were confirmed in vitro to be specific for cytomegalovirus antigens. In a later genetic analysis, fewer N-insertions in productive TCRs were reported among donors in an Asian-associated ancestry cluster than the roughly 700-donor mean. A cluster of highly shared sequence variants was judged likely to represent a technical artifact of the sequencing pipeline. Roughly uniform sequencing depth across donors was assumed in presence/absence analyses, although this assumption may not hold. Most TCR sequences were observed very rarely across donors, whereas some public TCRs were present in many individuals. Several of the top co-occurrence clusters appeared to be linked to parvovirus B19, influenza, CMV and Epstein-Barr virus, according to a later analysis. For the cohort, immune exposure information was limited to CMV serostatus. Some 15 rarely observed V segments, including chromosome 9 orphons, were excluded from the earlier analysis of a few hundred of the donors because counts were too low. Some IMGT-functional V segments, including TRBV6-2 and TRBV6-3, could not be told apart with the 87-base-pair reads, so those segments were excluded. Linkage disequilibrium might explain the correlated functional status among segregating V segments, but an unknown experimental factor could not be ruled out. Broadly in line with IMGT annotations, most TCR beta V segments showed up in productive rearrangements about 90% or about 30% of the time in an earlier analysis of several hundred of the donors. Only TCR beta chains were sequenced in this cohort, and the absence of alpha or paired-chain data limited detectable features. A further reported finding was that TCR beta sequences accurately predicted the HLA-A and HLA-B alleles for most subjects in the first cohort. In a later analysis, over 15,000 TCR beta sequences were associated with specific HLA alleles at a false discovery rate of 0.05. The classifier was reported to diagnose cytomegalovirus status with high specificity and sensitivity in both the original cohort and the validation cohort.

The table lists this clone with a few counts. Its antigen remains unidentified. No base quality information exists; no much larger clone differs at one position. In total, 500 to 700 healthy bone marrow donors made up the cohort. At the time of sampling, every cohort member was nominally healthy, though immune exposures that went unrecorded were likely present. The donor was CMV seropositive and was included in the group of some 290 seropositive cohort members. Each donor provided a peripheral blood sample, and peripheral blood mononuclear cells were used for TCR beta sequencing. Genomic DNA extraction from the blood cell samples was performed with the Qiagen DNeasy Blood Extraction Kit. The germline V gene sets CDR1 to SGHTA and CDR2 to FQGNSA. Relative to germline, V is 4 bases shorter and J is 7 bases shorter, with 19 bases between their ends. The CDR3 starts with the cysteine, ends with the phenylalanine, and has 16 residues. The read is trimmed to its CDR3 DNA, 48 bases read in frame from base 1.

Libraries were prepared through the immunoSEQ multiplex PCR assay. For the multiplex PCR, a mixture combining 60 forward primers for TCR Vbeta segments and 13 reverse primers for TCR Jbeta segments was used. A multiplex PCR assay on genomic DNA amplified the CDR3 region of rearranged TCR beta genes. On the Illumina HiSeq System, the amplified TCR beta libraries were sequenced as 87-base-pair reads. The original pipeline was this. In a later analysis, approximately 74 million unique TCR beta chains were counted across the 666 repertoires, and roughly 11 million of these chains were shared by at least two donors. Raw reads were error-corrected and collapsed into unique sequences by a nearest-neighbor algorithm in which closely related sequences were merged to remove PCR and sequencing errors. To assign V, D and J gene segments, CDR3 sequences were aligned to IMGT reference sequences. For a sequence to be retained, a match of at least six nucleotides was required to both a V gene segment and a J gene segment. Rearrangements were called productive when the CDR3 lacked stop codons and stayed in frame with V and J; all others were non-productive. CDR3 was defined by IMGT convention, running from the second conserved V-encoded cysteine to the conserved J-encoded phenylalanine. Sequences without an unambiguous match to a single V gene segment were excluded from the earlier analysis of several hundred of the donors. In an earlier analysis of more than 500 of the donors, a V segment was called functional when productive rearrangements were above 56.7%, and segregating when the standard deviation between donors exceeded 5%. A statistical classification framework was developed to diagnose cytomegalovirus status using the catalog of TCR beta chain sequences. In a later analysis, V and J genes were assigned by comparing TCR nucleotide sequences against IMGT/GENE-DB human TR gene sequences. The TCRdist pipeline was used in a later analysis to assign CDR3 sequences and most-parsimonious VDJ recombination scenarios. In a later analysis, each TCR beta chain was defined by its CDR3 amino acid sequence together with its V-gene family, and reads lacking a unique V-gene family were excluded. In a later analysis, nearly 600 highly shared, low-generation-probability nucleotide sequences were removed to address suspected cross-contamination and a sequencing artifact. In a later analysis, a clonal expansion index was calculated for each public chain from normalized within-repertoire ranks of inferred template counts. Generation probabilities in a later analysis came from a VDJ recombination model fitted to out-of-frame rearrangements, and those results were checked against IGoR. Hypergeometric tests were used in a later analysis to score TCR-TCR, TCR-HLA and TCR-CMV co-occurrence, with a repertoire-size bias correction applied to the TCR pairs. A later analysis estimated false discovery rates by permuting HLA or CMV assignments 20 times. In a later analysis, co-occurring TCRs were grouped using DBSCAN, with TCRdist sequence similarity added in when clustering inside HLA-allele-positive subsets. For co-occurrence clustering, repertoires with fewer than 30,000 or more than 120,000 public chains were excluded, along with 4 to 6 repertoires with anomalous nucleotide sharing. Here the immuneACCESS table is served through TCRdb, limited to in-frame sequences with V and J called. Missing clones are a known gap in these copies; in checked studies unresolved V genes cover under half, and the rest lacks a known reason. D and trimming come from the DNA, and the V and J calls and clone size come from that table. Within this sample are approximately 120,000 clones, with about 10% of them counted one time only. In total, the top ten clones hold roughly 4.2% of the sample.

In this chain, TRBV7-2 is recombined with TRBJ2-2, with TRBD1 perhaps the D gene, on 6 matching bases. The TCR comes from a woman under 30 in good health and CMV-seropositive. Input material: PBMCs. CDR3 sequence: CASSSTGTSLVGELFF. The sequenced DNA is TGTGCCAGCAGCTCGACCGGGACATCTTTGGTCGGGGAGCTGTTTTTT.